This entry lists 3 T cell receptor beta chains sequenced from one sample in a study of regulatory T cells in long-lasting Graves disease. TCR beta libraries were built with iRepertoire HTBI primers and Arm-PCR of CDR3 regions. TCRdb reanalysed the multiplex PCR reads using MiXCR and keeps one entry per CDR3 protein. The data hold hundreds of thousands of distinct CDR3 sequences, with under 20% observed a single time. Time point specified: newly diagnosed GD, antithyroid drugs for less than 3 months. PBMC-extracted RNA yielded the TCR library. These data also formed part of another study, on T cells in Graves' hyperthyroidism and ophthalmopathy.

The material sequenced was peripheral blood mononuclear cells (PBMCs), taken at new diagnosis, from a patient treated with antithyroid drugs. Source of these receptors: a woman aged 30 to 39 with Graves disease.

This clonotype occurred a few times. The V and J genes are TRBV4-1 and TRBJ2-1, with D possibly being TRBD2 (5 bases). The V end lost 3 bases, the J end lost 7 bases, and 19 bases lay between the germline ends. CDR3 length equals 16 residues. Germline CDR1 and CDR2: MGHRA and YSYEKL. CDR3 DNA: TGCGCCAGCAGCCAGGGGTTTATTTGGAGGTCTAATGAGCAGTTCTTC. It specifies CASSQGFIWRSNEQFF.

In its sample, this clonotype was seen many times. V is TRBV28 and J is TRBJ2-4, with D perhaps TRBD2 (6 bases). The CDR3 is 15 amino acids. V was trimmed by 3 bases and J by 0 bases, leaving 9 bases between them. Germline V gives CDR1 MDHEN, CDR2 SYDVKM. The CDR3 coding sequence is TGTGCCAGCAGTTTGGGGGGTCTAGCCAAAAACATTCAGTACTTC. Protein sequence: CASSLGGLAKNIQYF.

This clonotype was detected only a few times. The chain is built from TRBV27 and TRBJ2-3; 11 positions agree with TRBD2. The length of the CDR3 is 18 residues. Germline V gives CDR1 MNHEY, CDR2 SMNVEV (reference sequence). Trimming took 5 bases from V and 0 from J; bases not matched to a gene: 10. The CDR3 loop reads CASSQGTSGALSTDTQYF. In nucleotides, the CDR3 is TGTGCCAGCAGTCAGGGGACTAGCGGCGCCCTGAGCACAGATACGCAGTATTTT.